This T cell receptor beta chain was obtained from a study of low-dose radiotherapy and immunotherapy resistance in tumors. The trim removed 3 bases at V and 4 bases at J, leaving 1 base unmatched. The CDR3 is 13 amino acids. The V gene's germline CDR1 is SNHLY and CDR2 FYNNEI. Over about 19 PCR cycles, TCRs were amplified from a constant-region primer and V-primer adapter. TCRdb passed the reads through MiXCR, listing each CDR3 protein once. Among about 46,000 distinct CDR3 sequences, approximately 12% were seen once, and the ten largest hold about 6%. Time point reported: before trial treatment. The starting material was PBMCs, obtained before treatment. The chain carries TRBV2 and TRBJ1-1; 8 bases align to TRBD1. The TCR was taken from a female donor with ovarian cancer. The CDR3 is CASSDQGATEAFF. The CDR3, as DNA: TGTGCCAGCAGTGACCAGGGGGCCACTGAAGCTTTCTTT.